Sequencing of this T cell receptor beta chain was carried out in a study of blood T cell repertoires in COVID-19. Background on the study: The United States, Italy and Spain provided the acute and convalescent COVID-19 samples. Sources were T cells, B-cell-depleted T cells, or PBMCs; the material itself was cDNA or gDNA.

Methods used by the authors: Quantification of nucleated cells was approximated via reference gene primer amplification. This table comes from immunoSEQ multiplex PCR, and its TCRdb copy is limited to in-frame clones, with some not included. The DNA gave D and trimming, while V, J and clone size come from that table. The sample holds roughly 98,000 clones, 80% to 95% seen once. The CDR3 has 14 residues. The V end was cut by 1 base, the J end by 2 bases, with 8 bases between. Germline CDR1 reads LGHDT; CDR2 reads YNNKEL (reference sequence). The receptor's source is a woman in her sixties or seventies with active COVID-19. The V call is TRBV3-1 (or the pseudogene TRBV3-2), the J call TRBJ1-2; D perhaps matches TRBD1 (6 bases). The sequencing sample was made of peripheral blood. CDR3 sequence reads: CASSQAGQNYGYTF. CDR3 nucleotides: TGTGCCAGCAGCCAAGCAGGACAGAACTATGGCTACACCTTC.